The 27 T cell receptor beta chains in this list originate from one sample, sequenced in a study of response to subunit inactivated influenza vaccine (dated by TCRdb to 2016 to 2018). The protocol used for the library was RT-PCR. TCRdb shows the sequencer as Illumina HiSeq 2500. Using fastp at Q25 and MiXCR, TCRdb reprocessed the public reads and kept productive beta chains. Every entry covers one CDR3 protein and lists the most common genes and DNA from its rows. This sample is represented by roughly 790,000 distinct CDR3 sequences; approximately 22% of them were singletons. Of the sample, 10% to 13% falls within the top ten clones. The sample here was PBMCs from blood, taken around 5 days after vaccination. The receptors originated from a man aged 50 or older who received an inactivated influenza vaccine. Donor details come from another sample of the same person, matched by shared clones.

This rearrangement joins TRBV11-2 to TRBJ2-1, with D uncertain. The CDR3 runs to 15 residues. V lost 7 bases and J 4 bases, leaving 17 bases between the germline ends. Germline V gives CDR1 SGHAT, CDR2 FQNNGV. The CDR3 region has the DNA TGTGCCAGCAATAAAGGCGGAGAGAGTTACAATGAGCAGTTCTTC. It specifies CASNKGGESYNEQFF. Filled out from reference TRBV11-2 and TRBJ2-1, the complete variable domain reads EAGVAQSPRYKIIEKRQSVAFWCNPISGHATLYWYQQILGQGPKLLIQFQNNGVVDDSQLPKDRFSAERLKGVDSTLKIQPAKLEDSAVYLCASNKGGESYNEQFFGPGTRLTVL.

The CDR3 sequence: CSARRDSSGNTIYF. The CDR3 DNA reads TGCAGTGCTAGACGGGACAGCTCTGGAAACACCATATATTTT. The chain employs TRBV20-1 and TRBJ1-3; 7 nucleotides line up with TRBD1. The ends lost 2 bases at V and 0 bases at J; junction bases unmatched: 1. CDR1 DFQATT and CDR2 SNEGSKA come from the germline V gene (reference sequence). This CDR3 comprises 14 residues.

This clonotype was seen just once. V usage is TRBV6-1 and J usage is TRBJ2-1, with 11 positions matching TRBD2. This CDR3 contains 19 residues. Per germline, CDR1 MNHNS and CDR2 SASEGT. J lost 2 bases, V lost 6 bases, and 15 bases had no gene match. CDR3 in DNA: TGTGCCAGCAGCCGTTGGCTATTTAGCGGGAGGGCCCCCTACAATGAGCAGTTCTTC. Translated: CASSRWLFSGRAPYNEQFF.

The genes are TRBV12-3 or TRBV12-4 and TRBJ2-5, with 8 positions matching TRBD2. This CDR3 comprises 13 residues. With V trimmed by 7 bases and J by 5 bases, 6 bases remained unmatched. For the CDR3, the DNA is TGTGCCAGCAACATAGCGGGGCGCGAGACCCAGTACTTC. This codes for CASNIAGRETQYF.

The chain links TRBV5-1 to TRBJ2-7, with 8 bases matching TRBD2. This CDR3 spans 15 amino acids. The J segment lost 4 bases and the V segment lost 0 bases, leaving 6 bases of the junction unmatched. Germline CDR1 reads SGHRS; CDR2 reads YFSETQ. CDR3: CASSLDSGGPYEQYF. CDR3 in DNA: TGCGCCAGCAGCTTGGACAGCGGGGGACCGTACGAGCAGTACTTC.

The chain couples TRBV20-1 to TRBJ2-1; the D gene is possibly TRBD2 (5 bases). This CDR3 has 15 residues. The V gene lost 1 base and the J gene lost 4 bases, with 14 bases spanning the gap. Germline values: CDR1 DFQATT, CDR2 SNEGSKA (reference sequence). Here the CDR3 DNA reads TGCAGTGCTAGAGTCCCATCTCTAGCATACAATGAGCAGTTCTTC. This sequence encodes CSARVPSLAYNEQFF.

The chain combines TRBV6-5 with TRBJ1-1; D perhaps matches TRBD1 (5 bases). CDR3 length: 15 amino acids. Germline V gene sequence: CDR1 MNHEY, CDR2 SVGAGI. Deletions cut 4 bases from V and 6 bases from J, with 18 bases between. CDR3 amino acids: CASSSISRGDAEAFF. The DNA for the CDR3 is TGTGCCAGCAGTTCCATTTCGAGGGGAGACGCTGAAGCTTTCTTT.

This clonotype has just a few counts. The chain couples TRBV12-3 or TRBV12-4 to TRBJ2-1; 9 nucleotides agree with TRBD1. After removal of 6 bases from V and 6 bases from J, the junction contained 6 bases not matched to a gene. CDR3 size: 14 residues. CDR3 residues: CASRIRDRANEQFF. The CDR3 nucleotides are TGTGCCAGCAGGATCCGGGACAGGGCCAATGAGCAGTTCTTC.

This chain uses TRBV19 with TRBJ2-2, with TRBD1 identical over 9 bases. Germline V gives CDR1 LNHDA, CDR2 SQIVND (reference sequence). The CDR3 covers 14 residues. The junction had 6 bases not matched to a gene; V was cut back by 6 bases and J by 7 bases. CDR3 bases: TGTGCCAGTAGAACCTCGACAGGGGGCGGGGAGCTGTTTTTT. Amino acid sequence: CASRTSTGGGELFF.

The chain has TRBV7-6 and TRBJ2-3, with 10 bases that match TRBD2. The germline CDR1 and CDR2 sequences are SGHVS and FNYEAQ. The CDR3 spans 15 residues. V shed 5 bases and J 6 bases; nucleotides not matched to a gene: 8. The chain's CDR3 is CASSPGTSARDTQYF. CDR3 DNA: TGTGCCAGCAGCCCCGGGACTAGCGCTAGGGATACGCAGTATTTT.

The rearrangement uses TRBV6-1 and TRBJ2-2; D is perhaps TRBD1 (5 bases). The CDR3 has 13 amino acids. Trimming shortened V by 7 bases and J by 3 bases, and 9 bases separated the two germline ends. Germline loops: CDR1 MNHNS, CDR2 SASEGT. The CDR3 region is CASNRPDTGELFF. The CDR3 region has the DNA TGTGCCAGCAACAGGCCGGACACCGGGGAGCTGTTTTTT.

The gene calls are TRBV7-9 and TRBJ1-2; D gene ambiguous. This CDR3 contains 13 residues. From germline, CDR1 is SEHNR and CDR2 FQNEAQ (reference sequence). V was trimmed by 6 bases and J by 8 bases, leaving 16 bases between them. CDR3 nucleotide sequence: TGTGCCAGCAGTGAACTGTGGTCCCGGGGCTACACCTTC. Encoded protein: CASSELWSRGYTF.

This chain joins TRBV12-3 or TRBV12-4 and TRBJ1-5; D might be TRBD1 (5 bases). The ends were cut back, 3 bases at V and 2 bases at J, with 17 bases in the middle. CDR3 length: 17 residues. The CDR3 sequence is CASSFRGTLLGNQPQHF. Here the CDR3 DNA reads TGTGCCAGCAGTTTCCGTGGGACTCTTCTTGGCAATCAGCCCCAGCATTTT.

This clonotype has just a few counts. The genes are TRBV5-1 and TRBJ2-5; 8 bases line up with TRBD2. The V segment lost 2 bases and the J segment 1 base; nucleotides outside the gene matches: 4. This CDR3 has 15 amino acids. Germline assignment: CDR1 SGHRS and CDR2 YFSETQ. The CDR3 coding sequence is TGCGCCAGCAGCTTAGCGGGGGCTCTCCAAGAGACCCAGTACTTC. Its protein product is CASSLAGALQETQYF.

This clonotype was picked up a small number of times. The chain combines TRBV5-1 with TRBJ2-7, with unresolved D. Per the germline V gene, CDR1 is SGHRS and CDR2 is YFSETQ. The V gene lost 7 bases and the J gene lost 4 bases, with 12 bases spanning the gap. This CDR3 contains 12 residues. CDR3: CASRRSDYEQYF. CDR3 sequence (DNA): TGCGCCAGCCGAAGATCCGATTACGAGCAGTACTTC.

This clonotype was counted between two and nine times. The chain has TRBV25-1 and TRBJ1-4, with a possible D match to TRBD1 (6 bases). This CDR3 spans 14 amino acids. Trimming left V 2 bases short and J 8 bases short, with 12 bases between. In germline, CDR1 is MGHDK, CDR2 SYGVNS. The CDR3 reads CASSEGQIREKLFF. CDR3 bases: TGTGCCAGCAGTGAAGGACAGATCAGAGAAAAACTGTTTTTT.

The V and J genes are TRBV6-2 or TRBV6-3 and TRBJ1-5; the D gene is possibly TRBD1 (5 bases). Germline loops: CDR1 MNHEY, CDR2 SVGEGT. The CDR3 has 15 residues. V lost 10 bases and J 5 bases, leaving 21 bases between the germline ends. DNA for the CDR3: TGTGCCACCTATCCAGGGTTTCCTCCTTATCAGCCCCAGCATTTT. Translating gives CATYPGFPPYQPQHF.

This clonotype has a handful of counts. This chain uses TRBV5-4 with TRBJ1-2; D call uncertain. V dropped 6 bases and J dropped 4 bases, with 16 bases sitting between them. The CDR3 extends over 14 amino acids. The germline V gene has CDR1 SGHNT and CDR2 YYREEE (reference sequence). The CDR3 DNA follows: TGTGCCAGCACCATTACCGAGGCGGCCTATGGCTACACCTTC. It encodes CASTITEAAYGYTF.

This clonotype has at least ten counts. V usage is TRBV20-1 and J usage is TRBJ2-7, with 14 bases matching TRBD2. This CDR3 region has 14 residues. The germline CDR1 and CDR2 sequences are DFQATT and SNEGSKA (reference sequence). V dropped 5 bases and J dropped 0; count of bases not matched to a gene: 0. CDR3 nucleotide sequence: TGCAGTGCTGGGACTAGCGGGAGCTCCTACGAGCAGTACTTC. It codes for CSAGTSGSSYEQYF.

The V gene is TRBV12-3 or TRBV12-4, the J gene TRBJ1-2; maybe TRBD1 (6 bases). Trimming took 7 bases from V and 4 from J, leaving 13 bases between them. The length of the CDR3 is 13 residues. The CDR3 bases are TGTGCCAGCACCCCAGGGGTGAGCTATGGCTACACCTTC. It translates to CASTPGVSYGYTF.

V and J are TRBV7-2 and TRBJ1-1; D remains unclear. Trimming pared 3 bases from V and 0 bases from J, leaving 11 bases between. CDR1 is SGHTA, CDR2 FQGNSA, per germline. This CDR3 comprises 15 residues. The CDR3 DNA reads as TGTGCCAGCAGCTTCGGTCGGTTCATGAACACTGAAGCTTTCTTT. This codes for CASSFGRFMNTEAFF.

V is TRBV10-2 and J is TRBJ2-7; 8 bases are shared with TRBD2. Germline-derived CDR1 and CDR2 are WSHSY and SAAADI. Losses at the gene ends were 8 bases for V and 7 bases for J; bases not matched to a gene: 13. CDR3 length: 14 residues. CDR3 loop: CASSSGTRGREQYF. The DNA for the CDR3 is TGCGCCAGCTCCTCCGGGACTAGGGGTAGGGAGCAGTACTTC.

V gene TRBV5-1 combines with J gene TRBJ2-7; 7 bases are a match to TRBD2. Germline V lookup: CDR1 SGHRS, CDR2 YFSETQ. V was clipped by 0 bases and J by 3 bases; unmatched bases: 6. This CDR3 is 15 amino acids long. The CDR3 DNA follows: TGCGCCAGCAGCTTGGAGTTTGGGGGGGGCTACGAGCAGTACTTC. Translating it yields CASSLEFGGGYEQYF.

The gene calls are TRBV6-1 and TRBJ2-1; D call uncertain. V lost 3 bases to trimming and J lost 4 bases, with 10 bases between them. This CDR3 is 14 amino acids long. Germline values: CDR1 MNHNS, CDR2 SASEGT. This chain's CDR3 is CASSDLTWYNEQFF. In DNA, the CDR3 is TGTGCCAGCAGTGATCTCACGTGGTACAATGAGCAGTTCTTC.

The J gene is TRBJ2-7, the V gene TRBV5-4, with 11 bases that match TRBD1. This CDR3 is built from 15 residues. Trimming cost V 3 bases and J 9 bases; bases outside gene matches: 11. Germline V gene data show CDR1 as SGHNT and CDR2 as YYREEE (reference sequence). Written as DNA, the CDR3 is TGTGCCAGCAGCTACCCCGGGACAGGGGGTGGCGTGCAGTACTTC. Amino acid sequence: CASSYPGTGGGVQYF.

This clonotype was observed a few times. The chain is built from TRBV6-2 or TRBV6-3 and TRBJ2-1; D might be TRBD2 (5 bases). Germline assignment: CDR1 MNHEY and CDR2 SVGEGT. This CDR3 has 13 residues. The V gene lost 6 bases and the J gene lost 10 bases, with 16 bases spanning the gap. CDR3: CASSLRGRGEQFF. The DNA of the CDR3 is TGTGCCAGCAGCCTCAGAGGGAGAGGGGAGCAGTTCTTC.

Many counts were recorded for this clonotype. The rearrangement links TRBV12-3 or TRBV12-4 to TRBJ2-2; D gene uncertain. With 7 bases removed from V and 4 bases from J, the gap between germline ends came to 16 bases. The CDR3 has 15 residues. The DNA for the CDR3 is TGTGCCAGCACTTACCGAGTATTGGGCACCGGGGAGCTGTTTTTT. Translated: CASTYRVLGTGELFF.